This T cell receptor (beta chain) was obtained from a study of blood T cell repertoires in COVID-19. Germline trimming cut 2 bases from V and 6 bases from J; bases unmatched to any gene: 2. The CDR3 spans 15 residues. Per the germline V gene, CDR1 is LNHNV and CDR2 is YYDKDF (reference sequence). The protocol was immunoSEQ multiplex PCR, while the TCRdb copy is restricted to in-frame clones and leaves out a portion. Found here are about 150,000 clones, more than 75% of them singletons; the top ten hold approximately 6.2%. The sample comprised peripheral blood. This receptor was identified in an elderly man with acute or convalescent COVID-19. This chain links TRBV15 with TRBJ1-4; 11 nucleotides align to TRBD1. The CDR3 loop reads CATSRKDRGHEKLFF. In DNA, the CDR3 is TGTGCCACCAGCAGAAAGGACAGGGGGCATGAAAAACTGTTTTTT.